This T cell receptor beta chain was documented in a study of T cell responses to AZD1222 COVID-19 vaccine. The wider study: Second doses that came at about 4 or about 12 weeks were put together. Study outcomes and limitations: Spike-specific TCR breadth rose after two AZD1222 doses, and depth rose as well. Donors were mostly white British, more females; clonal diversity possibly underestimated.

V shed 1 base, J shed 1 base, and the junction held 13 bases outside the gene matches. The CDR3 spans 18 residues. The germline V gene has CDR1 SGHRS and CDR2 YFSETQ. Details on this clone: Its antigen remains unidentified.

Clones were read by immunoSEQ multiplex PCR, and TCRdb kept only the in-frame ones, dropping some. In the table there are 150,000 to 200,000 clones, almost 95% of which are singletons. The source material was peripheral blood, sampled on day 0 of AZD1222 vaccination. The receptor was isolated from an adult in good health. The rearrangement joins TRBV5-1 to TRBJ2-7; 8 bases line up with TRBD1. The CDR3 DNA reads as TGCGCCAGCAGCTTGCAGGGGACAGGATCAAGTGTGTCCTACGAGCAGTACTTC. It specifies CASSLQGTGSSVSYEQYF.